This T cell receptor (beta chain) was sequenced during a study of blood T cell repertoires in COVID-19. From germline, CDR1 is SGHDT and CDR2 YYEEEE. Trimming left V 2 bases short and J 2 bases short, with 13 bases between. This CDR3 is 16 amino acids long. The protocol was immunoSEQ multiplex PCR, while the TCRdb copy is restricted to in-frame clones and leaves out a portion. In the table there are 200,000 to 250,000 clones, just under 85% of which are singletons. The specimen sequenced was peripheral blood. This clonotype was obtained from a woman older than 75 with acute or convalescent COVID-19. The chain recombines TRBV5-6 with TRBJ2-2, with a tentative D call TRBD2 (6 bases). The CDR3 DNA reads TGTGCCAGCAGCTTATCGCTAGCGCTAAACACCGGGGAGCTGTTTTTT. This encodes CASSLSLALNTGELFF.